The next 7 T cell receptor beta chains were all read from a single sample in a study of T cell responses to AZD1222 COVID-19 vaccine. Here immunoSEQ multiplex PCR was the method, and the copy in TCRdb shows in-frame clones only, minus some. The data contain approximately 210,000 clones, roughly nine tenths of them singletons. The input for sequencing was peripheral blood, taken 28 days after the second AZD1222 dose. The source of these receptors is an adult who received the AZD1222 COVID-19 vaccine.

The DNA for the CDR3 is TGTGCGACAGGGGTCCAAATGAACACTGAAGCTTTCTTT. Residues: CATGVQMNTEAFF. This sequence joins TRBV28 and TRBJ1-1, with 8 bases lining up with TRBD1. Germline V gene lookup returns CDR1 MDHEN and CDR2 SYDVKM. This CDR3 has 13 amino acids.

V and J are TRBV5-1 and TRBJ2-6; D is perhaps TRBD1 or TRBD2 (5 bases each). CDR1 is SGHRS, CDR2 YFSETQ, per germline. The V end lost 4 bases, the J end lost 0 bases, and 14 bases lay between the germline ends. The CDR3 spans 17 residues. Written as DNA, the CDR3 is TGCGCCAGCAGCGCCGGGACGGTGAGCTCTGGGGCCAACGTCCTGACTTTC. This translates into CASSAGTVSSGANVLTF.

The chain links TRBV13 to TRBJ1-4, with 9 bases lining up with TRBD1. Germline assignment: CDR1 PRHDT and CDR2 FYEKMQ (reference sequence). The V and J ends lost 2 bases and 9 bases, in that order; junction bases with no gene match: 7. This CDR3 has 15 amino acids. The CDR3 reads CASSLSGTGFKKLFF. CDR3 DNA: TGTGCCAGCAGCTTAAGTGGGACAGGGTTCAAAAAACTGTTTTTT.

The rearrangement joins TRBV2 to TRBJ2-6, with TRBD2 matching 7 bases. CDR3 length equals 16 residues. The V segment lost 10 bases and the J segment 0 bases; nucleotides outside the gene matches: 9. The germline gives CDR1 SNHLY, CDR2 FYNNEI. The CDR3 DNA reads TGTGCCATCTGGGAGGGCCTACCCTCTGGGGCCAACGTCCTGACTTTC. This encodes CAIWEGLPSGANVLTF. Supplemented by reference TRBV2 and TRBJ2-6, the full variable domain reads EPEVTQTPSHQVTQMGQEVILRCVPISNHLYFYWYRQILGQKVEFLVSFYNNEISEKSEIFDDQFSVERPDGSNFTLKIRSTKLEDSAMYFCAIWEGLPSGANVLTFGAGSRLTVL.

This sequence joins TRBV21-1 and TRBJ1-1; TRBD1 is taken as the D call from the table, unchecked against the DNA. TRBV21-1 is assigned pseudogene status. The CDR3 runs to 13 residues. The CDR3 sequence is CATRQGADTEAFF. CDR3 sequence (DNA): TGTGCCACGAGACAGGGGGCGGACACTGAAGCTTTCTTT.

The chain is built from TRBV25-1 and TRBJ2-1; no firm D call. V was pared by 4 bases and J by 7 bases, with 11 bases between. Germline CDR1 is MGHDK and CDR2 is SYGVNS. This CDR3 is 13 amino acids long. CDR3 amino acids: CASSASWWNEQFF. For the CDR3, the DNA is TGTGCCAGCAGTGCCTCATGGTGGAATGAGCAGTTCTTC.

The chain combines TRBV7-2 with TRBJ1-4; D call uncertain. Trimming left V 1 base short and J 4 bases short, with 7 bases between. Germline CDR1 and CDR2: SGHTA and FQGNSA. CDR3 length equals 14 residues. The CDR3 nucleotides are TGTGCCAGCAGCTTAGTAGGCGTTAATGAAAAACTGTTTTTT. Translated: CASSLVGVNEKLFF.